Presented here are 31 T cell receptor beta chains from one specimen sequenced in a study of shared clonotypes between healthy human individuals. Clones were read by immunoSEQ multiplex PCR, and TCRdb kept only the in-frame ones, dropping some. The data hold 300,000 to 400,000 clones, with about 74% observed a single time. Sequenced input: memory CD4+ T cells sorted from blood. Indicated subset: CD45RA-negative fraction. Receptors originate from a man between 25 and 39 years old in good health.

This chain uses TRBV11-2 with TRBJ2-1, with 8 bases matching TRBD2. This CDR3 is 16 amino acids long. The V and J ends lost 6 bases and 0 bases, in that order; junction bases with no gene match: 7. Germline V lookup: CDR1 SGHAT, CDR2 FQNNGV. The CDR3 sequence is CASRPTSVGSYNEQFF. CDR3 bases: TGTGCCAGCAGGCCGACTAGCGTAGGCTCCTACAATGAGCAGTTCTTC.

The DNA of the CDR3 is TGTGCCAGCAGCTCACACTCTGGGGCCAACGTCCTGACTTTC. Translated: CASSSHSGANVLTF. The chain has TRBV11-3 and TRBJ2-6; D unclear. Germline V gene lookup returns CDR1 SGHNT and CDR2 YENEEA. The CDR3 sequence is 14 residues long. Trimming stripped 4 bases from V and 0 bases from J, with 4 bases between.

The chain joins TRBV7-4 to TRBJ2-7; D is undetermined. The germline V gene has CDR1 SGHVT and CDR2 SQSDAQ. This CDR3 comprises 15 residues. Trimming removed 2 bases at V and 6 bases at J, with 17 bases between. This CDR3 is CASSLFRQDGTEQYF. The CDR3, as DNA: TGTGCCAGCAGCTTATTCCGGCAGGATGGTACCGAGCAGTACTTC.

This clone was counted once. The rearrangement joins TRBV6-5 to TRBJ1-1; D gene unclear. Trimming shortened V by 0 bases and J by 2 bases, and 7 bases separated the two germline ends. CDR1 is MNHEY and CDR2 is SVGAGI in the germline V gene. CDR3 length: 14 amino acids. This chain's CDR3 is CASSYSQANTEAFF. In DNA form, the CDR3 reads TGTGCCAGCAGTTACTCACAAGCCAACACTGAAGCTTTCTTT.

In its sample, this clone was seen many times. The J gene is TRBJ2-4, the V gene TRBV7-2; unclear D gene. V lost 1 base and J 9 bases, leaving 10 bases between the germline ends. Germline lookup yields CDR1 SGHTA and CDR2 FQGNSA. The CDR3 is 13 amino acids. DNA of the CDR3: TGTGCCAGCAGCTTAGACGCTAGATCCATTCAGTACTTC. Translated: CASSLDARSIQYF.

J is TRBJ2-1 and V is TRBV18; 8 nucleotides match TRBD1. Germline-derived CDR1 and CDR2 are KGHSH and LQKENI. With 5 bases clipped from V and 8 bases from J, the junction kept 11 bases outside the gene matches. The CDR3 is 15 amino acids. CDR3 nucleotides: TGTGCCAGCTCATGGGCTCAGGGGGCGACTGATGAGCAGTTCTTC. Its protein is CASSWAQGATDEQFF.

The chain employs TRBV5-4 and TRBJ1-5; D perhaps matches TRBD1 (5 bases). Per germline, CDR1 SGHNT and CDR2 YYREEE (reference sequence). V was clipped by 4 bases and J by 0 bases, with 14 bases between them. This CDR3 spans 16 amino acids. Written as DNA, the CDR3 is TGTGCCAGCAGCCTAGGGGCTCCGGATAGCAATCAGCCCCAGCATTTT. Amino acid sequence: CASSLGAPDSNQPQHF.

The rearrangement links TRBV2 to TRBJ2-7, with D possibly being TRBD1 (6 bases). The germline V gene has CDR1 SNHLY and CDR2 FYNNEI. Trimming removed 4 bases from V and 4 bases from J, with 11 bases in between. CDR3 length equals 13 residues. This chain's CDR3 is CASSALGQYEQYF. The CDR3 nucleotides read TGTGCCAGCAGTGCCCTAGGACAGTACGAGCAGTACTTC.

The chain combines TRBV29-1 with TRBJ2-1, with a weak D call TRBD1 (5 bases). V lost 6 bases to trimming and J lost 5 bases, with 14 bases between them. Germline V CDR1 and CDR2: SQVTM, ANQGSEA. This CDR3 region has 13 residues. CDR3 in amino acids: CSVGHRYNNEQFF. The DNA of the CDR3 is TGCAGCGTCGGACACCGGTATAACAATGAGCAGTTCTTC.

The chain has TRBV28 and TRBJ1-5, with D uncertain. Germline V gene sequence: CDR1 MDHEN, CDR2 SYDVKM. The V and J ends lost 5 bases and 7 bases respectively, with 15 bases between them. The CDR3 spans 14 residues. The DNA for the CDR3 is TGTGCCAGCAGTAGGTGGCGGGGAGGGCAGCCCCAGCATTTT. Its translation is CASSRWRGGQPQHF.

The rearrangement uses TRBV18 and TRBJ2-2, with TRBD2 matching over 14 bases. This CDR3 is 20 amino acids long. Germline values: CDR1 KGHSH, CDR2 LQKENI. V shed 6 bases, J shed 0 bases, and the junction held 12 bases outside the gene matches. The CDR3 DNA is TGTGCCAGCTCCCGATATGGGACTAGCGGGAGTTCAGCGAACACCGGGGAGCTGTTTTTT. Translating gives CASSRYGTSGSSANTGELFF.

V usage is TRBV27 and J usage is TRBJ2-7; TRBD2 matches at 16 bases. This CDR3 comprises 19 residues. Looked up from germline, CDR1 is MNHEY and CDR2 is SMNVEV (reference sequence). The V gene end was trimmed by 3 bases and the J gene end by 7 bases; junction bases not matched to a gene: 15. CDR3 in amino acids: CASSLRLPGLAGGTGEQYF. Here the CDR3 DNA reads TGTGCCAGCAGTTTGAGACTCCCGGGACTAGCGGGAGGGACCGGGGAGCAGTACTTC.

V and J are TRBV5-5 and TRBJ1-1, with 8 bases lining up with TRBD1. V lost 4 bases and J lost 4; bases outside the gene matches: 6. The CDR3 consists of 14 residues. CDR1 and CDR2 from the germline V gene are SGHKS and YYEKEE (reference sequence). In DNA, the CDR3 is TGTGCCAGCAGCCGGAACAGGGGGGGCACTGAAGCTTTCTTT. Its translation: CASSRNRGGTEAFF.

This clone was seen a few times. This chain links TRBV9 with TRBJ2-2; D gene ambiguous. The ends were cut back, 3 bases at V and 2 bases at J, with 14 bases in the middle. The CDR3 runs 16 residues. Germline lookup yields CDR1 SGDLS and CDR2 YYNGEE. CDR3 sequence reads: CASSAHLGGNTGELFF. The CDR3, as DNA: TGTGCCAGCAGCGCCCACTTGGGTGGCAACACCGGGGAGCTGTTTTTT.

The chain links TRBV11-2 to TRBJ1-5, with unresolved D. Between the trimmed V and J ends, which lost 3 bases and 5 bases, there was a span of 8 bases. Germline V lookup: CDR1 SGHAT, CDR2 FQNNGV. The CDR3 has 13 amino acids. The CDR3 DNA reads TGTGCCAGCAGCTTGCAGCCGGATCAGCCCCAGCATTTT. Amino acids: CASSLQPDQPQHF.

As DNA, the CDR3 is TGTGCCAGCAGCTTAGATCGGACAGGGGTGAGCGGCTACACCTTC. Translated: CASSLDRTGVSGYTF. The chain combines TRBV7-2 with TRBJ1-2; 9 nucleotides line up with TRBD1. J was trimmed by 8 bases and V by 1 base; bases with no gene match: 8. The germline gives CDR1 SGHTA, CDR2 FQGNSA. The CDR3 is 15 residues long.

The chain recombines TRBV15 with TRBJ1-2, with TRBD1 identical over 9 bases. V was pared by 0 bases and J by 4 bases, with 3 bases of the junction left unmatched. The CDR3 loop spans 15 amino acids. CDR1 is LNHNV and CDR2 is YYDKDF in the germline V gene (reference sequence). The CDR3 coding sequence is TGTGCCACCAGCAGAGAAACAGGGGGCGTCTATGGCTACACCTTC. It encodes CATSRETGGVYGYTF.

This rearrangement joins TRBV7-2 to TRBJ2-5, with 10 bases aligning to TRBD1. The length of the CDR3 is 15 residues. J gave up 5 bases and V 5 bases, and 8 bases lay outside the gene matches. CDR1 and CDR2 (germline): SGHTA, FQGNSA. CDR3 amino acids: CASSPDRGTGETQYF. Here the CDR3 DNA reads TGTGCCAGCAGCCCGGACAGGGGGACCGGGGAGACCCAGTACTTC.

The chain joins TRBV4-1 to TRBJ2-3, with D maybe TRBD2 (6 bases). Trimming left V 3 bases short and J 8 bases short, with 6 bases between. The CDR3 extends over 11 amino acids. The germline gives CDR1 MGHRA, CDR2 YSYEKL. In DNA form, the CDR3 reads TGCGCCAGCAGCCAGGGGGGTACGCAGTATTTT. This translates into CASSQGGTQYF.

The table lists this clone with a few counts. Written as DNA, the CDR3 is TGTGCCAGCAGTAACCCGGGACAGGAGAACACTGAAGCTTTCTTT. Translating gives CASSNPGQENTEAFF. This sequence joins TRBV6-6 and TRBJ1-1, with 8 bases identical to TRBD1. The CDR3 consists of 15 residues. Germline V gives CDR1 MNHNY, CDR2 SVGAGI (reference sequence). With 5 bases clipped from V and 1 base from J, the junction kept 6 bases outside the gene matches.

This chain links TRBV7-2 with TRBJ2-4; D is possibly TRBD1 (6 bases). Germline CDR1 SGHTA, CDR2 FQGNSA. The CDR3 covers 17 residues. Trimming removed 7 bases at V and 1 base at J, with 20 bases between. The CDR3 bases are TGTGCCAGCACCCTAGGGGTCCGGCAGGGGGCCAAAAACATTCAGTACTTC. Its translation: CASTLGVRQGAKNIQYF. Based on the CDR3 plus reference TRBV7-2 and TRBJ2-4, the full variable domain is GAGVSQSPSNKVTEKGKDVELRCDPISGHTALYWYRQSLGQGLEFLIYFQGNSAPDKSGLPSDRFSAERTGGSVSTLTIQRTQQEDSAVYLCASTLGVRQGAKNIQYFGAGTRLSVL.

Comments on this clone: Other DNA sequences from this sample encode an identical CDR3 as well. The rearrangement uses TRBV18 and TRBJ1-5, with a tentative D call TRBD1 (5 bases). CDR1 KGHSH and CDR2 LQKENI come from the germline V gene. This CDR3 is built from 13 residues. Trimming pared 0 bases from V and 7 bases from J, leaving 7 bases between. Here the CDR3 DNA reads TGTGCCAGCTCACCACCGGGGGGACAGCCCCAGCATTTT. Protein sequence: CASSPPGGQPQHF.

The chain employs TRBV5-1 and TRBJ2-7, with a possible D match to TRBD2 (5 bases). The CDR3 has 14 amino acids. V gave up 4 bases and J gave up 5 bases, with 16 bases separating them. Germline CDR1 and CDR2: SGHRS and YFSETQ. DNA of the CDR3: TGCGCCAGCAGCCCCTTCGGGGTGGACGACGAGCAGTACTTC. As protein: CASSPFGVDDEQYF.

This clone was seen a handful of times. The V gene is TRBV7-6, the J gene TRBJ2-7, with D hard to call. The V end lost 5 bases, the J end lost 4 bases, and 9 bases lay between the germline ends. CDR1 and CDR2 from the germline V gene are SGHVS and FNYEAQ. CDR3 length: 12 residues. CDR3 nucleotide sequence: TGTGCCAGCAGCACGCCCCCGTACGAGCAGTACTTC. Its translation: CASSTPPYEQYF.

CDR3: CASSERDRVKQYF. CDR3 DNA sequence: TGTGCCAGCAGTGAAAGGGACAGGGTAAAGCAGTACTTC. This chain uses TRBV2 with TRBJ2-7; 9 bases align to TRBD1. The V gene's germline CDR1 is SNHLY and CDR2 FYNNEI. The J segment lost 8 bases and the V segment lost 2 bases, leaving 4 bases of the junction unmatched. This CDR3 is built from 13 residues. Filled out from reference TRBV2 and TRBJ2-7, the complete variable domain reads EPEVTQTPSHQVTQMGQEVILRCVPISNHLYFYWYRQILGQKVEFLVSFYNNEISEKSEIFDDQFSVERPDGSNFTLKIRSTKLEDSAMYFCASSERDRVKQYFGPGTRLTVT.

The chain recombines TRBV6-1 with TRBJ1-3; D might be TRBD1 (5 bases). With 5 bases removed from V and 8 bases from J, the gap between germline ends came to 13 bases. This CDR3 region has 13 residues. CDR1 is MNHNS, CDR2 SASEGT, per germline. The CDR3 region has the DNA TGTGCCAGCAGTCGAGGGGTAGCTGACACCATATATTTT. Translated, it gives CASSRGVADTIYF.

The J gene is TRBJ1-4, the V gene TRBV5-4; D is uncertain. Germline-derived CDR1 and CDR2 are SGHNT and YYREEE (reference sequence). This CDR3 spans 13 amino acids. Trimming removed 2 bases at V and 5 bases at J, with 7 bases between. This CDR3 is CASSFASNEKLFF. CDR3 in DNA: TGTGCCAGCAGCTTTGCCTCCAATGAAAAACTGTTTTTT. Supplemented by reference TRBV5-4 and TRBJ1-4, the full variable domain reads ETGVTQSPTHLIKTRGQQVTLRCSSQSGHNTVSWYQQALGQGPQFIFQYYREEENGRGNFPPRFSGLQFPNYSSELNVNALELDDSALYLCASSFASNEKLFFGSGTQLSVL.

This chain links TRBV29-1 with TRBJ2-5; no reliable D call. The germline V gene encodes CDR1 SQVTM and CDR2 ANQGSEA. CDR3 length: 13 amino acids. The V end lost 2 bases, the J end lost 4 bases, and 11 bases lay between the germline ends. The CDR3 coding sequence is TGCAGCGTTGAAATCATAGTGGGAGAGACCCAGTACTTC. Translating gives CSVEIIVGETQYF.

This clone was counted many times. This rearrangement joins TRBV30 to TRBJ2-1; TRBD2 is a possible D gene (6 bases). Trimming left V 1 base short and J 4 bases short, with 20 bases between. The CDR3 loop spans 17 amino acids. Germline CDR1 and CDR2: GTSNPN and SVGIG (reference sequence). The CDR3 region has the DNA TGTGCCTGGAGTGGATTGGGAGTAGCGGTTAATTACAATGAGCAGTTCTTC. Translating gives CAWSGLGVAVNYNEQFF.

This clone was detected once. Other nucleotide sequences in the sample specify the same CDR3. The J gene is TRBJ2-7, the V gene TRBV5-1, with 10 bases fitting TRBD2. V lost 3 bases and J lost 6; bases outside the gene matches: 6. The CDR3 spans 14 residues. Germline-derived CDR1 and CDR2 are SGHRS and YFSETQ. The CDR3 DNA is TGCGCCAGCAGCTCTCTAGCGGGGGAGGGCGAGCAGTACTTC. Its translation is CASSSLAGEGEQYF.

The rearrangement links TRBV5-6 to TRBJ2-2; D gene uncertain. CDR3 size: 13 residues. The germline gives CDR1 SGHDT, CDR2 YYEEEE. Trimming removed 1 base from V and 7 bases from J, with 8 bases in between. The CDR3 DNA reads as TGTGCCAGCAGCTTGCCAGGCCACGGGGAGCTGTTTTTT. As protein: CASSLPGHGELFF.